Listed here are 3 T cell receptor beta chains from one sample, sequenced in a study of cytomegalovirus exposure and HLA in healthy donors. This table comes from immunoSEQ multiplex PCR, and its TCRdb copy is limited to in-frame clones, with some not included. The data contain over 110,000 clones, more than 75% of them seen just once; the ten biggest clones take up around 10%. The sample consisted of PBMCs. All receptors derive from a man younger than 30 in good health and CMV-seropositive.

The table lists this clone with a count of one. For the CDR3, the DNA is TGTGCCAGCAGTTTTAGGGGTGGAGAGCCCCAGCATTTT. It translates to CASSFRGGEPQHF. The genes are TRBV27 and TRBJ1-5, with D possibly being TRBD1 (5 bases). The V end was cut by 3 bases, the J end by 8 bases, with 11 bases between. This CDR3 is built from 13 residues. In germline, CDR1 is MNHEY, CDR2 SMNVEV (reference sequence).

This clone showed up just once. V is TRBV6-6 and J is TRBJ1-4, with 8 bases fitting TRBD1. V lost 7 bases to trimming and J lost 3 bases; unmatched junction nucleotides: 4. Per the germline V gene, CDR1 is MNHNY and CDR2 is SVGAGI (reference sequence). This CDR3 spans 14 amino acids. DNA of the CDR3: TGTGCCAGCACCCAGGGACAGGCTAATGAAAAACTGTTTTTT. Its protein product is CASTQGQANEKLFF.

The rearrangement joins TRBV29-1 to TRBJ2-4, with D possibly TRBD2 on 6 matching bases. From germline, CDR1 is SQVTM and CDR2 ANQGSEA. The length of the CDR3 is 13 residues. V lost 3 bases and J lost 2, with 8 bases in between. CDR3 sequence reads: CSVEGGTKNIQYF. CDR3 DNA: TGCAGCGTTGAGGGGGGTACCAAAAACATTCAGTACTTC.